The 32 T cell receptor beta chains below come from one sample, sequenced in a study of cytomegalovirus exposure and HLA in healthy donors. PCR employed 60 Vbeta and 13 Jbeta primers. Data came from immunoSEQ multiplex PCR; TCRdb stores just in-frame clones and leaves some out. The sample contains about 180,000 clones, 60% to 85% of which appear only once. Sequenced sample: PBMCs. Receptor source: a man aged 18 to 30 in good health and CMV-seronegative.

The chain recombines TRBV4-1 with TRBJ1-4; D call uncertain. Trimming left V 8 bases short and J 5 bases short, with 9 bases between. Germline assignment: CDR1 MGHRA and CDR2 YSYEKL. The CDR3 extends over 12 amino acids. CDR3 bases: TGCGCCAGCTTGGCGGGGAATGAAAAACTGTTTTTT. Its protein is CASLAGNEKLFF.

V gene TRBV27 combines with J gene TRBJ1-1; the D gene is possibly TRBD1 (5 bases). The CDR3 runs 16 residues. Germline CDR1 reads MNHEY; CDR2 reads SMNVEV (reference sequence). V gave up 1 base and J gave up 2 bases, with 14 bases separating them. The CDR3 region is CASSLWAVGGNTEAFF. As DNA, the CDR3 is TGTGCCAGCAGTTTATGGGCCGTGGGGGGAAACACTGAAGCTTTCTTT.

The chain employs TRBV30 and TRBJ1-3; a possible D gene is TRBD1 (5 bases). Trimming shortened V by 8 bases and J by 4 bases, and 21 bases separated the two germline ends. CDR1 and CDR2 from the germline V gene are GTSNPN and SVGIG (reference sequence). The CDR3 is made up of 15 amino acids. The CDR3 DNA follows: TGTGCCCGGCTCGGGGCGGGGTCAGGCGGAAACACCATATATTTT. Translation: CARLGAGSGGNTIYF.

The chain couples TRBV5-1 to TRBJ1-4, with TRBD1 identical over 9 bases. The CDR3 is 16 residues long. V gave up 0 bases and J gave up 7 bases; unmatched junction bases: 7. Per germline, CDR1 SGHRS and CDR2 YFSETQ. CDR3 sequence: CASSLGQGERGEKLFF. CDR3 in DNA: TGCGCCAGCAGCTTGGGACAGGGGGAGAGGGGTGAAAAACTGTTTTTT.

The rearrangement joins TRBV21-1 to TRBJ2-1; no DNA check was done on the table's D call, TRBD2. TRBV21-1 constitutes a pseudogene. The CDR3 contains 16 residues. CDR3 nucleotide sequence: TGTGCCAGCAGCACCTCCGGAGCGGGAAAATACAATGAGCAGTTCTTC. This gives the protein CASSTSGAGKYNEQFF.

The chain combines TRBV2 with TRBJ1-3, with TRBD1 matching over 9 bases. CDR1 and CDR2 from the germline V gene are SNHLY and FYNNEI. CDR3 length: 13 amino acids. The V and J ends lost 9 bases and 3 bases, in that order; junction bases with no gene match: 3. CDR3 protein: CASWTGVGNTIYF. CDR3 nucleotides: TGTGCCAGTTGGACAGGGGTTGGAAACACCATATATTTT.

This clone was found once. The chain carries TRBV13 and TRBJ2-5; D is perhaps TRBD1 (6 bases). The V gene's germline CDR1 is PRHDT and CDR2 FYEKMQ (reference sequence). This CDR3 region has 15 residues. Trimming left V 5 bases short and J 7 bases short, with 20 bases between. As DNA, the CDR3 is TGTGCCAGCAGCACCCAGGGGTCTACGATGGGGACCCAGTACTTC. It yields the protein CASSTQGSTMGTQYF.

This sequence joins TRBV15 and TRBJ1-4; TRBD1 might be the D (5 bases). V gave up 3 bases and J gave up 8 bases, with 7 bases separating them. CDR1 is LNHNV, CDR2 YYDKDF, per germline (reference sequence). The CDR3 consists of 12 residues. Here the CDR3 DNA reads TGTGCCACCAGCAGGCGACAGGAAAAACTGTTTTTT. It encodes CATSRRQEKLFF.

The chain combines TRBV10-3 with TRBJ1-1; D not certain. The CDR3 runs to 16 residues. The V end was cut by 0 bases, the J end by 2 bases, with 13 bases between. Germline V gene data show CDR1 as ENHRY and CDR2 as SYGVKD. Here the CDR3 reads CAISESVEHSNTEAFF. The CDR3 region has the DNA TGTGCCATCAGTGAGTCGGTGGAACACAGCAACACTGAAGCTTTCTTT.

This clone was recorded only once. The rearrangement links TRBV11-3 to TRBJ2-7; tentatively, D is TRBD1 (5 bases). The germline V and J ends were trimmed by 4 bases and 1 base, with 23 bases remaining between them. CDR3 length: 18 residues. The germline V gene encodes CDR1 SGHNT and CDR2 YENEEA. The DNA of the CDR3 is TGTGCCAGCAGCTCCCTGCCCCTACAGGCGGCATTGTCCTACGAGCAGTACTTC. Translating gives CASSSLPLQAALSYEQYF.

J is TRBJ1-4 and V is TRBV30, with D perhaps matching TRBD1 (5 bases). From germline, CDR1 is GTSNPN and CDR2 SVGIG (reference sequence). The CDR3 loop spans 17 amino acids. Trimming cost V 3 bases and J 0 bases, with 17 bases left between them. This chain's CDR3 is CAWRPRWGETTNEKLFF. The CDR3, as DNA: TGTGCCTGGAGACCCAGATGGGGGGAAACAACTAATGAAAAACTGTTTTTT.

V usage is TRBV7-2 and J usage is TRBJ1-5; unclear D gene. The length of the CDR3 is 15 residues. V was trimmed by 1 base and J by 2 bases, leaving 9 bases between them. The germline V gene encodes CDR1 SGHTA and CDR2 FQGNSA. As DNA, the CDR3 is TGTGCCAGCAGCTTAGTATTCCAGGGCAATCAGCCCCAGCATTTT. Its protein product is CASSLVFQGNQPQHF.

V usage is TRBV28 and J usage is TRBJ1-1; 10 bases align to TRBD1. Germline loops: CDR1 MDHEN, CDR2 SYDVKM. CDR3 size: 17 residues. Trimming took 6 bases from V and 2 from J; bases not matched to a gene: 12. The CDR3: CASSPTGTGVVNTEAFF. The DNA of the CDR3 is TGTGCCAGCAGCCCCACCGGGACAGGGGTTGTAAACACTGAAGCTTTCTTT. Full variable domain (outside the CDR3, taken from reference TRBV28 and TRBJ1-1): DVKVTQSSRYLVKRTGEKVFLECVQDMDHENMFWYRQDPGLGLRLIYFSYDVKMKEKGDIPEGYSVSREKKERFSLILESASTNQTSMYLCASSPTGTGVVNTEAFFGQGTRLTVV.

The V gene is TRBV28, the J gene TRBJ1-1, with D hard to call. This CDR3 spans 12 amino acids. Germline assignment: CDR1 MDHEN and CDR2 SYDVKM. Trimming cost V 3 bases and J 5 bases, with 7 bases left between them. The DNA of the CDR3 is TGTGCCAGCAGTTTCACCAGGACTGAAGCTTTCTTT. Protein: CASSFTRTEAFF.

V is TRBV27 and J is TRBJ2-3; D uncertain. V lost 5 bases and J lost 5, with 5 bases in between. Germline CDR1 reads MNHEY; CDR2 reads SMNVEV (reference sequence). The CDR3 length is 11 residues. Here the CDR3 reads CASSQLDTQYF. The CDR3 DNA reads TGTGCCAGCAGTCAATTAGATACGCAGTATTTT.

The gene calls are TRBV9 and TRBJ1-5; maybe TRBD1 (6 bases). The CDR3 runs to 14 residues. CDR1 and CDR2 (germline): SGDLS, YYNGEE. Trimming removed 0 bases from V and 9 bases from J, with 13 bases in between. The CDR3 is CASSVEGLGGPQHF. As DNA, the CDR3 is TGTGCCAGCAGCGTAGAGGGATTAGGGGGGCCCCAGCATTTT. Full variable domain (remainder filled in from reference TRBV9 and TRBJ1-5): DSGVTQTPKHLITATGQRVTLRCSPRSGDLSVYWYQQSLDQGLQFLIQYYNGEERAKGNILERFSAQQFPDLHSELNLSSLELGDSALYFCASSVEGLGGPQHFGDGTRLSIL.

The J gene is TRBJ2-5, the V gene TRBV9; TRBD2 matches 7 bases. The CDR3 is 17 amino acids. J lost 1 base, V lost 3 bases, and 12 bases had no gene match. The germline gives CDR1 SGDLS, CDR2 YYNGEE. The CDR3 region has the DNA TGTGCCAGCAGCGGTGCTAGCGGCTCCCCTTTCCAAGAGACCCAGTACTTC. Translating it yields CASSGASGSPFQETQYF.

The CDR3 DNA reads TGTGCCAGCAGCTTGGCCTTGGCGGGAGTAAGAGATACGCAGTATTTT. This codes for CASSLALAGVRDTQYF. J is TRBJ2-3 and V is TRBV5-6; 7 bases agree with TRBD2. The CDR3 consists of 16 residues. Germline V gives CDR1 SGHDT, CDR2 YYEEEE. V lost 0 bases to trimming and J lost 5 bases; unmatched junction nucleotides: 9. The full variable domain, rest sourced from reference TRBV5-6 and TRBJ2-3, is DAGVTQSPTHLIKTRGQQVTLRCSPKSGHDTVSWYQQALGQGPQFIFQYYEEEERQRGNFPDRFSGHQFPNYSSELNVNALLLGDSALYLCASSLALAGVRDTQYFGPGTRLTVL.

This chain connects TRBV9 to TRBJ2-7; 8 positions match TRBD2. The V gene end was trimmed by 4 bases and the J gene end by 4 bases; junction bases not matched to a gene: 10. Germline V lookup: CDR1 SGDLS, CDR2 YYNGEE. This CDR3 is built from 15 residues. CDR3 bases: TGTGCCAGCAGCCGCCATGGCGGGGGGCGATACGAGCAGTACTTC. Residues: CASSRHGGGRYEQYF.

The J gene is TRBJ2-1, the V gene TRBV27, with a weak D call TRBD2 (5 bases). The CDR3 contains 12 residues. Per germline, CDR1 MNHEY and CDR2 SMNVEV (reference sequence). The germline V and J ends were trimmed by 4 bases and 10 bases, with 11 bases remaining between them. CDR3 in DNA: TGTGCCAGCAGTTCGCGGGTAGGCGAGCAGTTCTTC. Translating gives CASSSRVGEQFF.

V gene TRBV5-1 combines with J gene TRBJ2-7; maybe TRBD2 (7 bases). The V end lost 2 bases, the J end lost 1 base, and 10 bases lay between the germline ends. This CDR3 comprises 14 residues. Germline V gene lookup returns CDR1 SGHRS and CDR2 YFSETQ. CDR3 in DNA: TGCGCCAGCAGCTTCGGGGGGACATCCTACGAGCAGTACTTC. Translation gives CASSFGGTSYEQYF.

This clone showed up just a few times. The chain is built from TRBV28 and TRBJ1-2, with 9 bases fitting TRBD1. V dropped 6 bases and J dropped 2; count of bases not matched to a gene: 4. The CDR3 consists of 14 residues. Germline CDR1 MDHEN, CDR2 SYDVKM. Here the CDR3 DNA reads TGTGCCAGCAGGCCGGGACAGGGAAACTATGGCTACACCTTC. The encoded protein is CASRPGQGNYGYTF.

The chain employs TRBV9 and TRBJ1-2; possibly TRBD1 for D (5 bases). Germline lookup yields CDR1 SGDLS and CDR2 YYNGEE. Trimming removed 4 bases at V and 0 bases at J, with 16 bases between. This CDR3 comprises 16 residues. CDR3 DNA: TGTGCCAGCAGCACCGACGGGGGAATAGCTAACTATGGCTACACCTTC. This translates into CASSTDGGIANYGYTF.

This clone was counted only a few times. The V gene is TRBV9, the J gene TRBJ2-5, with 8 bases that match TRBD2. The J call may be faulty, since TRBJ2-7 better matches the DNA end. Germline CDR1 is SGDLS and CDR2 is YYNGEE. This CDR3 region has 14 residues. The DNA for the CDR3 is TGTGCCAGCAGCGTAGGTGGACTAGCCCACGAGCAGTACTTC. It codes for CASSVGGLAHEQYF.

This clone was recorded a few times. The chain employs TRBV5-4 and TRBJ2-3; no reliable D call. CDR3 size: 15 residues. The germline V gene encodes CDR1 SGHNT and CDR2 YYREEE (reference sequence). Deletions cut 4 bases from V and 0 bases from J, with 12 bases between. The CDR3 DNA reads TGTGCCAGCAGCCCCTCGCGGCCCAGCACAGATACGCAGTATTTT. It translates to CASSPSRPSTDTQYF. The full variable domain, with the rest looked up from reference TRBV5-4 and TRBJ2-3, is ETGVTQSPTHLIKTRGQQVTLRCSSQSGHNTVSWYQQALGQGPQFIFQYYREEENGRGNFPPRFSGLQFPNYSSELNVNALELDDSALYLCASSPSRPSTDTQYFGPGTRLTVL.

The chain carries TRBV18 and TRBJ2-7; tentatively, D is TRBD1 (5 bases). This CDR3 has 13 amino acids. Trimming removed 5 bases at V and 0 bases at J, with 8 bases between. CDR1 is KGHSH and CDR2 is LQKENI in the germline V gene. This CDR3 is CASSKGLSYEQYF. The CDR3 coding sequence is TGTGCCAGCTCAAAGGGGCTCTCCTACGAGCAGTACTTC.

V and J are TRBV7-8 and TRBJ2-3; 8 nucleotides agree with TRBD2. V was clipped by 1 base and J by 2 bases; unmatched bases: 2. The CDR3 loop spans 15 amino acids. Per germline, CDR1 SGHVS and CDR2 FQNEAQ. CDR3 region: CASSLVGGVTDTQYF. The CDR3 region has the DNA TGTGCCAGCAGCTTAGTCGGGGGGGTCACAGATACGCAGTATTTT.

The chain employs TRBV6-6 and TRBJ2-1; 9 nucleotides align to TRBD2. Germline loops: CDR1 MNHNY, CDR2 SVGAGI (reference sequence). The CDR3 totals 15 residues. Losses at the gene ends were 6 bases for V and 7 bases for J; bases not matched to a gene: 10. DNA for the CDR3: TGTGCCAGCAGCCGACCGAGCGGGGGGCAGAATGAGCAGTTCTTC. Its protein product is CASSRPSGGQNEQFF.

The chain couples TRBV27 to TRBJ2-3; 9 bases agree with TRBD2. The junction had 6 bases not matched to a gene; V was cut back by 3 bases and J by 5 bases. Germline CDR1 MNHEY, CDR2 SMNVEV (reference sequence). CDR3 length equals 15 residues. The CDR3 region is CASSFKRGAVDTQYF. The CDR3 DNA follows: TGTGCCAGCAGTTTTAAGCGGGGGGCCGTAGATACGCAGTATTTT.

The sample holds one count of this clone. The CDR3 spells CASSSRTGLEETQYF. CDR3 nucleotide sequence: TGTGCCAGCAGCTCGCGGACAGGGTTGGAAGAGACCCAGTACTTC. The chain combines TRBV7-9 with TRBJ2-5; 8 bases align to TRBD1. The CDR3 runs 15 residues. V lost 4 bases, J lost 3 bases, and 7 bases stayed unmatched. CDR1 and CDR2 (germline): SEHNR, FQNEAQ (reference sequence).

In its sample, this clone was seen a few times. The V gene is TRBV4-1, the J gene TRBJ1-2; D might be TRBD1 (6 bases). The length of the CDR3 is 13 residues. The V end was cut by 8 bases, the J end by 4 bases, with 14 bases between. Germline CDR1 MGHRA, CDR2 YSYEKL. CDR3 in DNA: TGCGCCAGCGACGCAGGGGCGGGCTATGGCTACACCTTC. It yields the protein CASDAGAGYGYTF.

The CDR3 nucleotides read TGTGCCAGCAGTGAATTTCGGGGGAGCTATGGCTACACCTTC. It is translated as CASSEFRGSYGYTF. The chain employs TRBV2 and TRBJ1-2; possibly TRBD1 for D (5 bases). Between the trimmed V and J ends, which lost 2 bases and 4 bases, there was a span of 11 bases. Germline CDR1 is SNHLY and CDR2 is FYNNEI. This CDR3 contains 14 residues.